The TCR beta chain described here comes from a study of CD8+ T cells in alopecia areata. Study-level information: Treated patients were given oral tofacitinib, which was dosed at 5 to 10 mg twice daily. The share of scalp area affected provided the severity score for treated patients.

In regard to this clone: Its antigen remains unidentified.

Study-wide points: Greater clonality was observed in lesional scalp samples, especially alopecia totalis/universalis, versus normal scalp. Tofacitinib yielded significantly lower scalp clonality and fewer expanded CD8+ clones among the top 100.

The sample's treatment: oral pan-JAK inhibitor, 5-10 mg twice daily. The V gene's germline CDR1 is LGHNA and CDR2 YSLEER. Trimming removed 0 bases from V and 7 bases from J; junction bases left unmatched: 11. The CDR3 sequence is 16 residues long. RNA extraction and reverse transcription yielded cDNA as sequencing template. Profiling relied on immunoSEQ multiplex PCR, and the TCRdb table lists in-frame clones only, not all of them. The profile shows some 220,000 clones, around 57% of them singletons. The sequence was collected from a human donor with alopecia areata. J is TRBJ1-2 and V is TRBV4-3; 7 bases agree with TRBD1. The material was CD4+ T cells sorted from blood, obtained at week 4, from a patient treated with tofacitinib. CDR3 DNA: TGCGCCAGCAGCCAAGAACCCGACAGGGTTTTGCGTGGCTACACCTTC. It translates to CASSQEPDRVLRGYTF.